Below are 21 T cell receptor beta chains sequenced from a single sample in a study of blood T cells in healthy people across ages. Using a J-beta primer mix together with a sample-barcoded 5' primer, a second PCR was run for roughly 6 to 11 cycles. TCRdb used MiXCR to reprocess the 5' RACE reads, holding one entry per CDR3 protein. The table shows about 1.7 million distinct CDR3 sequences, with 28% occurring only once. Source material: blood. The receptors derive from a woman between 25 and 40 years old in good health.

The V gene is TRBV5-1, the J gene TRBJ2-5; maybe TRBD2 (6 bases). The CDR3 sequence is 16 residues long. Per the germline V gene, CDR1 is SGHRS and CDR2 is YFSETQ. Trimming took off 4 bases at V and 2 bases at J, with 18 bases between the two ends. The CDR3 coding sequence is TGCGCCAGCAGCCGATACCGGGAGACCCTACAAGAGACCCAGTACTTC. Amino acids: CASSRYRETLQETQYF.

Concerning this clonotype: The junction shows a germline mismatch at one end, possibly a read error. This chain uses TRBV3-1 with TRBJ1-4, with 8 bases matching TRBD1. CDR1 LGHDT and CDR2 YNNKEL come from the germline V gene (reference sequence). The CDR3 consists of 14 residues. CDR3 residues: CASSQRTGYEKRFF. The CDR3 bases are TGTGCCAGCAGCCAGCGGACAGGGTATGAAAAACGGTTTTTT.

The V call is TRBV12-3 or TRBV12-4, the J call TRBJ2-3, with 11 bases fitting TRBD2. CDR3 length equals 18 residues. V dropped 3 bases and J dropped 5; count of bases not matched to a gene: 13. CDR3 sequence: CASSFDRLLAGGGDTQYF. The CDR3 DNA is TGTGCCAGCAGTTTCGACAGGCTCCTAGCGGGGGGTGGAGATACGCAGTATTTT.

The CDR3 is CSARQGARADTQYF. The CDR3 nucleotides read TGCAGTGCTAGACAGGGGGCGAGAGCAGATACGCAGTATTTT. J is TRBJ2-3 and V is TRBV29-1; 10 bases match TRBD1. Germline CDR1 reads SQVTM; CDR2 reads ANQGSEA. The CDR3 spans 14 residues.

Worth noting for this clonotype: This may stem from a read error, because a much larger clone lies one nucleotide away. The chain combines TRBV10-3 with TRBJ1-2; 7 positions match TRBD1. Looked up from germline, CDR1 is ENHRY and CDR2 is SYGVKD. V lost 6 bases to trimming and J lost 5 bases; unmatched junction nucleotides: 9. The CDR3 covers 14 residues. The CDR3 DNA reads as TGTGCCATCAGGGAAAAGGGGGCGAGGTATGGCTACACCTTC. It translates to CAIREKGARYGYTF.

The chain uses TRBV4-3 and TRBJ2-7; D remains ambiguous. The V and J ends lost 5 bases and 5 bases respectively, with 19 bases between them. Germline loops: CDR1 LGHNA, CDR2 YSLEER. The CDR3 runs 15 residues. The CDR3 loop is CASSKSHLVGNEQYF. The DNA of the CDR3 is TGCGCCAGCAGCAAATCACATCTAGTTGGCAACGAGCAGTACTTC.

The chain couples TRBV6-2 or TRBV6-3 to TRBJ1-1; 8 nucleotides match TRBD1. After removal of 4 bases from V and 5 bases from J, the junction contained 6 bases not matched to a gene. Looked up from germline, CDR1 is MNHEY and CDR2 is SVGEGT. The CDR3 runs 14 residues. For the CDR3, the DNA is TGTGCCAGCAGTTCGCCGACAGGGGCGACTGAAGCTTTCTTT. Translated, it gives CASSSPTGATEAFF.

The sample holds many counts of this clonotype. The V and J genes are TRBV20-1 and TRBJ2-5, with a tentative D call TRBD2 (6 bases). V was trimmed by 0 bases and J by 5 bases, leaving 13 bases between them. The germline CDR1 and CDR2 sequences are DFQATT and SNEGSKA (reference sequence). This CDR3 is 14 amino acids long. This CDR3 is CSARERGLGETQYF. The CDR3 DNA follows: TGCAGTGCTAGAGAGCGGGGTCTAGGGGAGACCCAGTACTTC.

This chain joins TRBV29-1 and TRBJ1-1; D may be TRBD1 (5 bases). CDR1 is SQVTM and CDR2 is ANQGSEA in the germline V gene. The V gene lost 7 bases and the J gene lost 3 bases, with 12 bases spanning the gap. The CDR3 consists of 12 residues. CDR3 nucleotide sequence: TGCAGCGCATCAGGGTGGGACACTGAAGCTTTCTTT. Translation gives CSASGWDTEAFF. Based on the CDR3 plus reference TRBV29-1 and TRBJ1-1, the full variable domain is SAVISQKPSRDICQRGTSLTIQCQVDSQVTMMFWYRQQPGQSLTLIATANQGSEATYESGFVIDKFPISRPNLTFSTLTVSNMSPEDSSIYLCSASGWDTEAFFGQGTRLTVV.

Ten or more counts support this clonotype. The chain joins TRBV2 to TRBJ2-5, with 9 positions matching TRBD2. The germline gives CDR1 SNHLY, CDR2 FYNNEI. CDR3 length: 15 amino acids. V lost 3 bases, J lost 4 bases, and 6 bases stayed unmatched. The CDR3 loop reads CASSDEAGGGETQYF. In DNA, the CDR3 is TGTGCCAGCAGTGATGAAGCGGGGGGCGGAGAGACCCAGTACTTC. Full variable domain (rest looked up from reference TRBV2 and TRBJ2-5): EPEVTQTPSHQVTQMGQEVILRCVPISNHLYFYWYRQILGQKVEFLVSFYNNEISEKSEIFDDQFSVERPDGSNFTLKIRSTKLEDSAMYFCASSDEAGGGETQYFGPGTRLLVL.

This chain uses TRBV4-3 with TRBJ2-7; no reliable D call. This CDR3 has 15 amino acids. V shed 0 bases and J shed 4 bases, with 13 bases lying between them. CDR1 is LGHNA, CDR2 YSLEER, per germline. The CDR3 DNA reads TGCGCCAGCAGCCAAGATCTGAGGACCGGATACGAGCAGTACTTC. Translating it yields CASSQDLRTGYEQYF.

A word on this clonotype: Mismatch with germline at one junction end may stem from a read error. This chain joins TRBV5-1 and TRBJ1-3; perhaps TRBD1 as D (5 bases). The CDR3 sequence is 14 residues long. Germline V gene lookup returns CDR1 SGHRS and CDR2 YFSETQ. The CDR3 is CASSLTGARNAIYF. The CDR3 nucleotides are TGCGCCAGCAGCTTGACCGGGGCCAGAAACGCCATATATTTT.

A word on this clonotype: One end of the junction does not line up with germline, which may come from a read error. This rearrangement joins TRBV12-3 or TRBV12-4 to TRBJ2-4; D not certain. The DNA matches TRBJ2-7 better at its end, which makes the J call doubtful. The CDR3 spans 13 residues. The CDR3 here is CASGLRQNYEQYF. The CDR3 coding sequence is TGTGCCAGCGGTTTAAGGCAGAACTACGAGCAGTACTTC.

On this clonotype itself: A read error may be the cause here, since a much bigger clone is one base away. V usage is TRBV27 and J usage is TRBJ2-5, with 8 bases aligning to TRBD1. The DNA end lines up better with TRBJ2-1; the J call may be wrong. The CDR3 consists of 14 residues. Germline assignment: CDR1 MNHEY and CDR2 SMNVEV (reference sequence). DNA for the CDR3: TGTGCCAGCAGTGAGGACAGGGACCAAGAGACCCAGTTCTTC. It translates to CASSEDRDQETQFF.

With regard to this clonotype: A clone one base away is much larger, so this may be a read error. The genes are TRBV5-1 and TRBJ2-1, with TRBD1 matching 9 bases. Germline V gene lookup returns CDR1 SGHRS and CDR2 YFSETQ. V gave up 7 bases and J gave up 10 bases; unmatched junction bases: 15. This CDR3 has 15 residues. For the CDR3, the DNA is TGCGCCAGCTTTTCCTCCGGGACAGGGAGCGGGGAGCAGTTCTTC. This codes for CASFSSGTGSGEQFF.

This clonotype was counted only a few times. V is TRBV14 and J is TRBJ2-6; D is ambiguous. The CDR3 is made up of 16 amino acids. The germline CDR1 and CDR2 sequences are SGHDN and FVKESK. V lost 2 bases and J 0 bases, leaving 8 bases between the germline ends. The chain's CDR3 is CASSQWKGSGANVLTF. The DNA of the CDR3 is TGTGCCAGCAGCCAATGGAAGGGCTCTGGGGCCAACGTCCTGACTTTC.

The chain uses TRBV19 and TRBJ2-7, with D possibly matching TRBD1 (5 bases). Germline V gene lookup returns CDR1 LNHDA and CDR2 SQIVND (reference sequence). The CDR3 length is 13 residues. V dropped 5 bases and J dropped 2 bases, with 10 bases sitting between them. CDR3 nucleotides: TGTGCCAGTAGTTCCAGGGTAACCTACGAGCAGTACTTC. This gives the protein CASSSRVTYEQYF.

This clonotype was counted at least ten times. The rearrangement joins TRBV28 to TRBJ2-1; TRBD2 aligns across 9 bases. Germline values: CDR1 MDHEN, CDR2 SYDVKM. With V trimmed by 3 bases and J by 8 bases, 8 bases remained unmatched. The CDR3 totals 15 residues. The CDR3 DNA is TGTGCCAGCAGTTTGACTAGCGGAGGGAGGGATGAGCAGTTCTTC. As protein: CASSLTSGGRDEQFF.

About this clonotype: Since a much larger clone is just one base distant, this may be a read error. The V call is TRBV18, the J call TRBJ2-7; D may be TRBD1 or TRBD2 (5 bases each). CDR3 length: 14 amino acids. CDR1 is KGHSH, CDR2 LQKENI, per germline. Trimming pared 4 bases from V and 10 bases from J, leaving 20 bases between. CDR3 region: CASSLTTRGEAQYF. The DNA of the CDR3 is TGTGCCAGCTCACTTACGACGAGGGGAGAGGCCCAGTACTTC.

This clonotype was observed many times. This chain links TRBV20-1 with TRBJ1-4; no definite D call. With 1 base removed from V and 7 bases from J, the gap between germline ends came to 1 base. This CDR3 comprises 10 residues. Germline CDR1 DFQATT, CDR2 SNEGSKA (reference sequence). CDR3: CSARGEKLFF. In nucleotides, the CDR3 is TGCAGTGCTAGAGGTGAAAAACTGTTTTTT.

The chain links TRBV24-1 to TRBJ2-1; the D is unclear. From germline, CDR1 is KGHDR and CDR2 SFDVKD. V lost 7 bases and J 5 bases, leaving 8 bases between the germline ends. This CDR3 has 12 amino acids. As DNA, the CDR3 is TGTGCCACCAGCCGAGCAGACAATGAGCAGTTCTTC. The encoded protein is CATSRADNEQFF.